There are a few counts of the clone carrying this T cell receptor beta chain. Antigen: not known. This CDR3 is built from 13 residues. V gave up 5 bases and J gave up 8 bases; unmatched junction bases: 10. Germline CDR1 reads GTSNPN; CDR2 reads SVGIG (reference sequence). Generated by immunoSEQ multiplex PCR, the TCRdb table keeps only in-frame clones and is missing some. The sample holds about 5,000 clones, 80% to 90% seen once. This specimen belongs to a study of PD-1 blockade in classical Hodgkin lymphoma. Study outcomes and limitations: Factors driving the repertoire differences, possibly disease activity or prior therapy, remain undefined. When set against healthy donors, newly diagnosed patients were reported to show lower baseline TCR diversity.

Specified time point: newly diagnosed, previously untreated cHL patient sample. Negative selection with magnets was how CD8+ T cells were isolated from the thawed PBMCs. This receptor was obtained from a human donor with classical Hodgkin lymphoma. Sequencing was performed on CD8+ T cells from blood. V is TRBV30 and J is TRBJ1-1; 8 bases are a match to TRBD1. The CDR3 nucleotides read TGTGCCTGGGACGAGACAGGGGTTGGGGAAGCTTTCTTT. Translating gives CAWDETGVGEAFF.